This T cell receptor (beta chain) was recorded in a study of T-cell memory formation after mild COVID-19. Study context: Largely, TCR clusters stayed within a single donor.

Study outcomes and limitations: In pre-infection memory, a portion of responding clones appeared, which suggested that cross-reactive memory joined. Clones that shrank (day 15 to 85) were balanced CD4/CD8, whereas later expanders leaned CD4+.

Via MiXCR, TCRdb re-called the 5' RACE reads, giving one row per CDR3 protein. The profile shows about 140,000 distinct CDR3 sequences, more than 13% of them singletons. The CDR3 is 16 residues long. Germline V CDR1 and CDR2: SGDLS, YYNGEE. Trimming shortened V by 0 bases and J by 4 bases, and 14 bases separated the two germline ends. This clonotype was picked up many times. Its antigen is undetermined. This clonotype was obtained from an adult woman who had mild COVID-19 (a few samples of this study predate the infection). Cell type and time point are not known. The sequenced sample was PBMCs or a T cell subset sorted from them (not recorded which). The rearrangement links TRBV9 to TRBJ2-1, with a tentative D call TRBD2 (7 bases). This CDR3 is CASSVDARGGYNEQFF. CDR3 in DNA: TGTGCCAGCAGCGTAGACGCTAGGGGGGGGTACAATGAGCAGTTCTTC.